This T cell receptor beta chain was observed in a study of CD8 T cells in Susac syndrome. Trimming shortened V by 4 bases and J by 4 bases, and 16 bases separated the two germline ends. This CDR3 has 15 residues. Germline V gene sequence: CDR1 MDHEN, CDR2 SYDVKM. It was with random hexamers that roughly 0.45 to 1 ug RNA was reverse transcribed. By means of immunoSEQ multiplex PCR, TCR beta CDR3 spanning 54 Vbeta and 13 Jbeta underwent amplification. TCRdb re-called the immunoSEQ multiplex PCR reads through MiXCR, storing one row per CDR3 protein. The table has 180,000 or so distinct CDR3 sequences, around 94% seen once.

Sequencing input: CD4+ T cells from PBMCs. This receptor was identified in a human donor with Susac syndrome. The V gene is TRBV28, the J gene TRBJ2-5; D possibly corresponds to TRBD1 (6 bases). The chain's CDR3 is CASSSLDSLSETQYF. CDR3 bases: TGTGCCAGCAGTTCCTTGGACAGCCTGTCAGAGACCCAGTACTTC.